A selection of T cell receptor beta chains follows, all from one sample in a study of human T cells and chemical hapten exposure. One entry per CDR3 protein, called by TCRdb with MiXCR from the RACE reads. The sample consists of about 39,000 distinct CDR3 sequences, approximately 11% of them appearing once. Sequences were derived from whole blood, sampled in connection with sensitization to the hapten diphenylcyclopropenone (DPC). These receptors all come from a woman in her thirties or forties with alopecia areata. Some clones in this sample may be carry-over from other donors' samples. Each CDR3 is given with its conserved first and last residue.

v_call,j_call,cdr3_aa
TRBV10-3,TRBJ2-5,CAISEPDSRETQYF
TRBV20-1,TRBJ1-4,CSARDLDRGYLF
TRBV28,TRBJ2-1,CASRTSGRNEQFF
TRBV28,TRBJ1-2,CASSFPAGSGNTF
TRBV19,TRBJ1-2,CASRTETPSYGYTF
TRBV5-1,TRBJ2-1,CASSPLPGQYNEQFF
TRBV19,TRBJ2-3,CASSPRGRGLDTQYF
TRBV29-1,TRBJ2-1,CSVAGLAGDAYNEQFF
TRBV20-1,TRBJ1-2,CSATSGTGALLTHGYTF
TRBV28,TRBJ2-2,CASSLARTGNTGELFF
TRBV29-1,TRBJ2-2,CSGGQRNTGELFF
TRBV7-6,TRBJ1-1,CASSKQGTEAFF
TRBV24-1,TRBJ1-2,CATSDLSGSEVGYTF
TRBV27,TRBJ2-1,CASSLSIPDRGSNEQFF
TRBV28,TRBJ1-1,CASSLLGRGTEAFF
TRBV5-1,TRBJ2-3,CASSPGQGGRTDTQYF
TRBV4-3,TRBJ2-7,CASSQVQGAGEQYF
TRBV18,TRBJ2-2,CASSPGQNTGELFF
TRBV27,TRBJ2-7,CASSTTRVAYEQYF
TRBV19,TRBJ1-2,CASSRQGENYGYTF
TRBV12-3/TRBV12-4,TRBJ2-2,CASSPPGHSTGELFF
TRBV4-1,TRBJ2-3,CASSPRDRVTDTQYF
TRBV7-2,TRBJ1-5,CASSLAGPNQPQHF